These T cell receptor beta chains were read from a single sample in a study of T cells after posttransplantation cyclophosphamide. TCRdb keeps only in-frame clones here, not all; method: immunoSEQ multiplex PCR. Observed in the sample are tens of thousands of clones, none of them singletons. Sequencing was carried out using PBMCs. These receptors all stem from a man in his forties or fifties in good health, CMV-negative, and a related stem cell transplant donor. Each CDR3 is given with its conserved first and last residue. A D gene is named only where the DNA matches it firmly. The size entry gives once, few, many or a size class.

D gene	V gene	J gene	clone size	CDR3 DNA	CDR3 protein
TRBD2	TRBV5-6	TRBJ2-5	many	TGTGCCAGCAGCTCTAGCGGGAGGGCCGCGGAGACCCAGTACTTC	CASSSSGRAAETQYF
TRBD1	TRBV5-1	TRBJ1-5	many	TGCGCCAGCCCCGGGGACCTATCCGGACAGGATAGCAATCAGCCCCAGCATTTT	CASPGDLSGQDSNQPQHF
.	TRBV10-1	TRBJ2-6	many	TGCGCCGGGGCTTCGTTGGGTGGGGCCAACGTCCTGACTTTC	CAGASLGGANVLTF
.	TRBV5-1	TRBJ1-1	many	TGCGCCAGCAGCTCCGGTTCCAGAGGTTCGAGCACTGAAGCTTTCTTT	CASSSGSRGSSTEAFF
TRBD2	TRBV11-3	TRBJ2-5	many	TGTGCCAGCAGCTTAGGCCTAGCGGGAGTTGGAGAGACCCAGTACTTC	CASSLGLAGVGETQYF
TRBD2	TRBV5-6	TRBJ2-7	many	TGTGCCAGCAGCCTGACAGCGGGAGGCGGATCCTACGAGCAGTACTTC	CASSLTAGGGSYEQYF
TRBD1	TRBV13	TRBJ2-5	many	TGTGCCAGCAGCATAAAACAGGGGGCAGGGGAGACCCAGTACTTC	CASSIKQGAGETQYF
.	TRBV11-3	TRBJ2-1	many	TGTGCCAGCAGCTTTTCTCCTAACAATGAGCAGTTCTTC	CASSFSPNNEQFF
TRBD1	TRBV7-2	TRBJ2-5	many	TGTGCCAGCAGGGATCGGGACAGGTTACAAGAGACCCAGTACTTC	CASRDRDRLQETQYF
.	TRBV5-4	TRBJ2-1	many	TGTGCCAGCAGCTTGGACGGACTTGCGGGCTCCTACAATGAGCAGTTCTTC	CASSLDGLAGSYNEQFF
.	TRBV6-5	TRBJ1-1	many	TGTGCCAGCAGTTACTCCAGGGCTACTGAAGCTTTCTTT	CASSYSRATEAFF
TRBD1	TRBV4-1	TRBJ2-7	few	TGCGCCAGCAGCCAAGCCGGGACAGGAGGCGAGCAGTACTTC	CASSQAGTGGEQYF
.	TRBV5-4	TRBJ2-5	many	TGTGCCAGCAGCTTGGCCGGCAGCGGAGAGACCCAGTACTTC	CASSLAGSGETQYF
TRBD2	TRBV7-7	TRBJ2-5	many	TGTGCCAGCAGCTTTCGCGCAGCGGGAGGAGAGACCCAGTACTTC	CASSFRAAGGETQYF
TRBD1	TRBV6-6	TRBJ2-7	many	TGTGCCAGCAGCTCGGGACAGTCATACGAGCAGTACTTC	CASSSGQSYEQYF
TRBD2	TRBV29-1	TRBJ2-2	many	TGCAGCGTTGATCTAGCGGGAGCGTACGGGGAGCTGTTTTTT	CSVDLAGAYGELFF
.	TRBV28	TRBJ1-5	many	TGTGCCAGCAGTTTATTGGGAGGGGACCATCAGCCCCAGCATTTT	CASSLLGGDHQPQHF
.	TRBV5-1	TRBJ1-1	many	TGCGCCAGCAGCTTGGAGGCAGGGGAAGCTTTCTTT	CASSLEAGEAFF
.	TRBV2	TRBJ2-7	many	TGTGCCAGCCGGACTGACTCCTACGAGCAGTACTTC	CASRTDSYEQYF
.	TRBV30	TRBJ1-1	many	TGTGCCTGGAGTGTACTGCGGGACACTGAAGCTTTCTTT	CAWSVLRDTEAFF
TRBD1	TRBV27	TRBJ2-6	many	TGTGCCTCCCAGGGGGCTGGGGCCAACGTCCTGACTTTC	CASQGAGANVLTF
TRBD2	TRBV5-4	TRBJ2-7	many	TGTGCCAGCAGCCCCGGGGGGGGACTAGCTTCTTCCGAGCAGTACTTC	CASSPGGGLASSEQYF
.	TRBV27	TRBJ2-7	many	TGTGCCAGCAGTCTCGTCCCTTCCTACGAGCAGTACTTC	CASSLVPSYEQYF
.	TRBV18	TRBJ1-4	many	TGTGCCAGCTCCTTTGGCAGGGATGAAAAACTGTTTTTT	CASSFGRDEKLFF
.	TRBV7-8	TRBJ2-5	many	TGTGCCAGCAGCTTCTTACGGGGAGAGACCCAGTACTTC	CASSFLRGETQYF
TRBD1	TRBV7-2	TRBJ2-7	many	TGTGCCAGCAGTTTGGACAGGGGGCCCTACGAGCAGTACTTC	CASSLDRGPYEQYF
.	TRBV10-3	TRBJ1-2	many	TGTGCCATCAGTGAGTCGTCCCGGGGTTATGGCTACACCTTC	CAISESSRGYGYTF
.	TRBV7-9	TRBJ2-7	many	TGTGCCAGCAGCCGAGCGACAGCCTCCTACGAGCAGTACTTC	CASSRATASYEQYF
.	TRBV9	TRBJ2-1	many	TGTGCCAGCAGCGTCGGACTAGGGGGTTCGTACAATGAGCAGTTCTTC	CASSVGLGGSYNEQFF
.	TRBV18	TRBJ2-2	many	TGTGCCAGCTCACCACCACAGTTGAACACCGGGGAGCTGTTTTTT	CASSPPQLNTGELFF
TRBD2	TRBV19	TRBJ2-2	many	TGTGCCAGTAGTACCCCCAGCGGGAGAGGGGCCGGGGAGCTGTTTTTT	CASSTPSGRGAGELFF
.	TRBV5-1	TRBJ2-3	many	TGCGCCAGCAGCTTGGGGCTTAGCACAGATACGCAGTATTTT	CASSLGLSTDTQYF
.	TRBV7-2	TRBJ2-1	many	TGTGCCAGCAGTCGTTCGACAGGTTCAGGGTCGGATGAGCAGTTCTTC	CASSRSTGSGSDEQFF
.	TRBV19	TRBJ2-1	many	TGTGCCAGTAGTGCGACAGTCAATGAGCAGTTCTTC	CASSATVNEQFF
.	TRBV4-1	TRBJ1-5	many	TGCGCCAGCAGCCAAGGAGTAGGGAGCGGGGGGAATCAGCCCCAGCATTTT	CASSQGVGSGGNQPQHF
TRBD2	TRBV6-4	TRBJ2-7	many	TGTGCCAGCAGTGACTCGATCGGACTAGCGGGTCCTTCCTCCTACGAGCAGTACTTC	CASSDSIGLAGPSSYEQYF
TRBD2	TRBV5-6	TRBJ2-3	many	TGTGCCAGCAGCCCCCTTGGAACGGGAGGGTACACAGATACGCAGTATTTT	CASSPLGTGGYTDTQYF
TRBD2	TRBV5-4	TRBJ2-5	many	TGTGCCAGCAGCTCCCCCCGGGAGGACCAAGAGACCCAGTACTTC	CASSSPREDQETQYF
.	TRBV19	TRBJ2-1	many	TGTGCCAGCCGCGACTATTTGGTTTCCTACAATGAGCAGTTCTTC	CASRDYLVSYNEQFF
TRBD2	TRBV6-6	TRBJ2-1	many	TGTGCCAGCAGGCCGGGACTAGCGGGAGTCAATGAGCAGTTCTTC	CASRPGLAGVNEQFF